The present TCR beta chain was sequenced within a study of T cells in Graves' hyperthyroidism and ophthalmopathy (dated by TCRdb to the late 2010s). For context, the study as a whole: Peripheral blood was sampled at the time of initial diagnosis, prior to any treatment. Once sampling was done, hyperthyroidism patients were given methimazole at a starting dose of 30 mg daily, whereas ophthalmopathy patients were given high-dose intravenous methylprednisolone. The 80 to 100 discovery patients were randomly divided into training and test sets at a 7:3 ratio. In over five Graves' hyperthyroidism patients, the study also compared T-cell repertoires from thyroid tissue with T-cell repertoires from blood. Prospective prediction of ophthalmopathy was tested in an independent validation cohort consisting of 18 to 20 hyperthyroidism patients and more than 15 patients who later progressed to ophthalmopathy. A discovery cohort of roughly 100 patients, 43 with Graves' ophthalmopathy and 55 to 60 with stable Graves' hyperthyroidism, was used to find distinguishing TCR V-J signatures. According to the paper, TCR Vbeta CDR3 sequencing was carried out on 120 to 150 peripheral blood samples, which came from some 41 ophthalmopathy, fewer than 80 hyperthyroidism and around 17 progressor patients. Summary of the overall study and its limitations: A 13 V-J signature model separated ophthalmopathy from stable hyperthyroidism, with about 90% sensitivity and about 81% specificity in cross-validation and 80%/75% in testing. Most expanded thyroid clonotypes (frequency above 0.001) were also detected in blood, suggesting blood repertoires may reflect thyroid immune responses. In validation, the model predicted progression to ophthalmopathy a median of about 6.8 months before onset, with roughly 70% sensitivity and almost 75% specificity. Sample size was not statistically predetermined, and blinding of investigators to group allocation was not performed.

Ophthalmopathy patients had moderately to severely active disease, Clinical Activity Score of at least 3, NOSPECS grade of at least 4, and duration under 3 months. Patients with uncontrolled infections, other autoimmune diseases, pregnancy or lactation were excluded. Diagnoses relied on clinical symptoms, serum thyroxine and TRAb, thyroid ultrasound and orbital computed tomography. Ficoll-Paque density gradient centrifugation was used to isolate PBMCs from around 9.1 ml of fresh peripheral blood. Total RNA was extracted using Trizol reagent, and RNA quality was assessed on an Agilent 2100 Bioanalyzer. The TCR beta CDR3 regions were amplified from the RNA transcripts. A first-round RT-PCR of the TCR CDR3 used the HTBI primer set with the Qiagen OneStep RT-PCR kit. Libraries were constructed in a second round of multiplex PCR, after which size selection and purification were performed. Paired-end sequencing of the libraries was performed with 100 bp reads on an Illumina HiSeq2000. From the authors' description of their analysis: SOAPnuke was used to process the raw data, throwing out any read that contained adapters or uncalled bases, had a mean Phred below 15, or lacked an exact constant-primer or identifier match. COPE v1.2.5 was used to merge high-quality paired reads, and clonotypes were defined as unique nucleotide sequences. MiTCR v1.1 was used to align clonotypes to the IMGT TRBV, TRBD and TRBJ reference segments. Only V-J combinations with frequency above 0.0001, covering about 99% of repertoires, were analysed. A TCS score was defined as the ratio between F50 (clonal expansion) and ExV (chaos), using BLOSUM62-based TCRdist between CDR3 peptides within each V-J. Welch's t-statistics and random forest reduced 450 to 600 V-J features to about 13, which were used in a naive Bayes classifier (R e1071). Clones were called with MiXCR by TCRdb after fastp trimmed the public reads at Q25, and only in-frame beta chains were retained. Under each unique CDR3 protein, matching rows form one entry showing the most common genes and DNA. The V and J calls follow TCRdb's processing rather than the paper's. Across this sample there are hundreds of thousands of distinct CDR3 sequences, with less than 25% seen only once. Approximately 54% of the sample comes from the top ten.

V is pruned by 5 bases and J by 5 bases, leaving 16 bases of the junction without a gene match. CDR1 and CDR2 (SGHRS, YFSETQ) derive from the germline V gene. The CDR3 goes from the cysteine to the phenylalanine over 17 residues. Just CDR3 DNA is preserved here, 51 bases in frame from base 1. A remark on this clonotype: Its antigen specificity is not known. No much larger clone is present one base from it, and per-base qualities are unavailable.

Sequenced: blood. The rearranged segments are TRBV5-1 and TRBJ1-1; 9 central nucleotides agree with TRBD1. The receptor was isolated from a woman aged 70 to 79 with Graves' ophthalmopathy. The CDR3 has the sequence CASRAETGGIGGTEAFF. The bases are TGCGCCAGCAGGGCAGAAACAGGGGGCATTGGGGGGACTGAAGCTTTCTTT.